The entry below describes one TCR beta chain. This record belongs to a study of shared clonotypes between healthy human individuals. Libraries were prepared by immunoSEQ multiplex PCR; TCRdb keeps only in-frame clonotypes and omits some of them. The repertoire has roughly 1 million clones, about 74% of them found once; the top ten carry 1.5%. Germline CDR1 and CDR2: SGHRS and YFSETQ. This CDR3 spans 16 amino acids. Trimming took 0 bases from V and 2 from J, leaving 9 bases between them. The TCR was taken from a man aged 18 to 30 in good health. Specimen: memory CD4+ T cells sorted from blood. Subset reported: CD45RA-negative fraction. The rearrangement links TRBV5-1 to TRBJ2-6; possibly TRBD2 for D (5 bases). CDR3 bases: TGCGCCAGCAGCTTGGAGGGAGTCGCTGGGGCCAACGTCCTGACTTTC. It specifies CASSLEGVAGANVLTF.